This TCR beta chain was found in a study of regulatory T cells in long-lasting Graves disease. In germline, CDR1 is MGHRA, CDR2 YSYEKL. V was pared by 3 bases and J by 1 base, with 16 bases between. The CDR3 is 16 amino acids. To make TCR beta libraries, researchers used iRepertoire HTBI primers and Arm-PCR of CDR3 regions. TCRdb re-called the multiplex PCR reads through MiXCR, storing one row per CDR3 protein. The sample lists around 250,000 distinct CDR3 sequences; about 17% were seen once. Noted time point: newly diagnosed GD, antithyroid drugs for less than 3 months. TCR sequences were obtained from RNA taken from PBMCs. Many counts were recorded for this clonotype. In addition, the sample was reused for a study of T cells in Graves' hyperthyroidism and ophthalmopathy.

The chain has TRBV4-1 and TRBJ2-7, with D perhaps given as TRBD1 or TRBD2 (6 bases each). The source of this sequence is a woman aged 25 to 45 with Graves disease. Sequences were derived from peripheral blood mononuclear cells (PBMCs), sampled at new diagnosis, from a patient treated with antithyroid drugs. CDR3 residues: CASSQYPRGGSYEQYF. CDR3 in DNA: TGCGCCAGCAGCCAGTACCCCAGGGGAGGTTCCTACGAGCAGTACTTC.